These T cell receptor beta chains were read from a single sample in a study of metastatic and nonmetastatic thyroid tumors. TCRdb called clones again from the PCR reads with MiXCR. The table includes about 14,000 clones, roughly 12% detected once. The sequenced sample was blood. These receptors were taken from a female donor with papillary thyroid cancer or a benign thyroid nodule (not recorded which). Some clones in this sample may be carry-over from other donors' samples. Each CDR3 is given with its conserved first and last residue. The D gene is left open where the match is weak. Some rows have no size entry. The others give once, few or many, or a class for an expanded clone.

V gene	CDR3 length	J gene	D gene	clone size	CDR3 protein	CDR3 DNA
TRBV19	14	TRBJ1-5	TRBD1	few	CASSRTGLNQPQHF	TGTGCCAGTAGTCGGACAGGACTCAATCAGCCCCAGCATTTT
TRBV10-3	14	TRBJ2-2	.	medium-sized	CAISDSGSSGELFF	TGTGCCATCAGTGATTCGGGAAGTAGCGGGGAGCTGTTTTTT
TRBV6-1	13	TRBJ2-1	TRBD2	.	CASRTSGSNEQFF	TGTGCCTCAAGGACTAGCGGGAGCAATGAGCAGTTCTTC
TRBV19	13	TRBJ2-7	.	many	CASSIPPIHEQYF	TGTGCCAGTAGTATTCCCCCTATCCACGAGCAGTACTTC
TRBV20-1	13	TRBJ1-1	.	.	CSARGGLRTEAFF	TGCAGTGCTAGAGGGGGGTTACGGACTGAAGCTTTCTTT
TRBV5-1	16	TRBJ1-2	.	many	CASSPSLGGTNYGYTF	TGCGCCAGCAGCCCTTCATTGGGGGGAACTAACTATGGCTACACCTTC
TRBV9	15	TRBJ1-3	TRBD1	medium-sized	CASSVQGATGNTIYF	TGTGCCAGCAGCGTCCAGGGGGCAACTGGAAACACCATATATTTT
TRBV6-5	13	TRBJ2-5	.	.	CANSYVVGETQYF	TGTGCCAACAGTTACGTGGTTGGGGAGACACAGTACTTC
TRBV2	15	TRBJ2-1	TRBD2	once	CASSTLLAGVNEQFF	TGTGCCAGCAGTACCTTGCTAGCGGGGGTCAATGAGCAGTTCTTC
TRBV19	15	TRBJ1-5	TRBD1	many	CASSTGTGGNQPQHF	TGTGCCAGTAGTACCGGGACAGGGGGCAATCAGCCCCAGCATTTT
TRBV5-4	18	TRBJ2-3	TRBD2	many	CASSLELAGLSSTDTQYF	TGTGCCAGCAGCTTGGAGCTAGCGGGCCTCTCTAGCACAGATACGCAGTATTTT
TRBV6-2/TRBV6-3	14	TRBJ2-1	.	many	CASSLSISYNEQFF	TGTGCCAGCAGCTTGTCTATATCCTACAATGAGCAGTTCTTC